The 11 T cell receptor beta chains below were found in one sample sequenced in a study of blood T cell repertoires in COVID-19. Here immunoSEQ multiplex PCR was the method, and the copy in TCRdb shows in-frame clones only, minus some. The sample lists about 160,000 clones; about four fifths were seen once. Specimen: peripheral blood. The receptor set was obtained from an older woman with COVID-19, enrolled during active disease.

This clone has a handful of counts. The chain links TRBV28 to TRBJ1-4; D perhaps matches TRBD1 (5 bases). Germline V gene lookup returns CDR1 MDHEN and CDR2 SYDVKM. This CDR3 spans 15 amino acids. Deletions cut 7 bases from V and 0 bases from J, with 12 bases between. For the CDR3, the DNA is TGTGCCAGCACCCCAACAGGTCCAACTAATGAAAAACTGTTTTTT. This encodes CASTPTGPTNEKLFF.

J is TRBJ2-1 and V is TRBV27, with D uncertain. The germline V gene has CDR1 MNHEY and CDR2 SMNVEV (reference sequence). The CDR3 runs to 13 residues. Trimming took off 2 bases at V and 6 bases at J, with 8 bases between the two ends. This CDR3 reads CASSLLNSNEQFF. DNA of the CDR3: TGTGCCAGCAGTTTACTTAATAGCAATGAGCAGTTCTTC.

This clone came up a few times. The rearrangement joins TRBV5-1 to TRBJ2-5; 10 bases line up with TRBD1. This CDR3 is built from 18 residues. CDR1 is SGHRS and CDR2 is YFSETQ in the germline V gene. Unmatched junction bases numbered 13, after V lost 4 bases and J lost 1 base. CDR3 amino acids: CASSEDRGRFWRQETQYF. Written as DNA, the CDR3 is TGCGCCAGCAGCGAAGACAGGGGGCGTTTTTGGCGCCAAGAGACCCAGTACTTC.

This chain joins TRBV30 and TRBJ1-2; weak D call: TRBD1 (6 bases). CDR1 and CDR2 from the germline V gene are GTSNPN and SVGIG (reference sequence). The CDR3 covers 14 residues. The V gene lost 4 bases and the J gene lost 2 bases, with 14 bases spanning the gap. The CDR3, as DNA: TGTGCCTGGAACACTGGACAGTTGAACTATGGCTACACCTTC. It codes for CAWNTGQLNYGYTF.

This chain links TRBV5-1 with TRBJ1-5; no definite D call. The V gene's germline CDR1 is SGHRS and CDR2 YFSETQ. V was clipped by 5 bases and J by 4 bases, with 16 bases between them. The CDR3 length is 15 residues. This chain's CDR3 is CASRLDSHENQPQHF. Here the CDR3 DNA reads TGCGCCAGCAGACTTGACTCACACGAGAATCAGCCCCAGCATTTT.

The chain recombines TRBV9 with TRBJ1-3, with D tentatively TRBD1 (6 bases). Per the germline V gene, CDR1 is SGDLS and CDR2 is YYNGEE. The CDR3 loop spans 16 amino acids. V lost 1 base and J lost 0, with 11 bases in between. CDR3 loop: CASSVSGQSSGNTIYF. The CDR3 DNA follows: TGTGCCAGCAGCGTATCCGGACAGTCCTCTGGAAACACCATATATTTT. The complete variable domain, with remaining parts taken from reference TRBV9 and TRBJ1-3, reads DSGVTQTPKHLITATGQRVTLRCSPRSGDLSVYWYQQSLDQGLQFLIQYYNGEERAKGNILERFSAQQFPDLHSELNLSSLELGDSALYFCASSVSGQSSGNTIYFGEGSWLTVV.

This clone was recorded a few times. CDR3 loop: CASSYLRQGLTYEQYV. The CDR3 coding sequence is TGTGCCAGCAGTTATCTCCGGCAGGGGCTGACCTACGAGCAGTACGTC. The chain links TRBV6-6 to TRBJ2-7; tentative D call: TRBD1 (6 bases). The CDR3 consists of 16 residues. Germline-derived CDR1 and CDR2 are MNHNY and SVGAGI (reference sequence). V was shortened by 3 bases and J by 2 bases, with 17 bases between the two germline ends.

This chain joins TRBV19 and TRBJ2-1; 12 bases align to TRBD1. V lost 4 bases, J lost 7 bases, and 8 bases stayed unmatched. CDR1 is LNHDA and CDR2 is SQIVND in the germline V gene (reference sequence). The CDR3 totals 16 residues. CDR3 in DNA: TGTGCCAGTAGTACGTCCCGGGACAGGGGGCGGAATGAGCAGTTCTTC. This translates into CASSTSRDRGRNEQFF.

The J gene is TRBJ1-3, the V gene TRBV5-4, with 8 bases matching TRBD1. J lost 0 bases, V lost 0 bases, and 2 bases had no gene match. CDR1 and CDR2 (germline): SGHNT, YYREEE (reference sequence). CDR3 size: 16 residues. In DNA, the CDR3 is TGTGCCAGCAGCTTGGGTGGACAGGGCTCTGGAAACACCATATATTTT. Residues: CASSLGGQGSGNTIYF.

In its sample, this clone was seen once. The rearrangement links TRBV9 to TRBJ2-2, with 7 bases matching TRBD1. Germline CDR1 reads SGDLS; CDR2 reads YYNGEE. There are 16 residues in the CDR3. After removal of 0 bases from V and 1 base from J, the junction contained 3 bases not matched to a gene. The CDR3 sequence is CASSVGGTVNTGELFF. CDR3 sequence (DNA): TGTGCCAGCAGCGTAGGAGGGACAGTGAACACCGGGGAGCTGTTTTTT.

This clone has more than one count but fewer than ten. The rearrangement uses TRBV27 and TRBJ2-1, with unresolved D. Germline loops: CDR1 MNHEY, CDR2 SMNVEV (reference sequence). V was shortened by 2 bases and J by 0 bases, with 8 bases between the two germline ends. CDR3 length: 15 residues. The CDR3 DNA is TGTGCCAGCAGTTTAGATAGAAACTCCTACAATGAGCAGTTCTTC. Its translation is CASSLDRNSYNEQFF.